The entry below gives a single TCR beta chain sequence along with its context. This clonotype has just a few counts. Its recognized antigen is unknown. Base qualities are not provided; no much larger clone lies one nucleotide away. Library construction relied on RT-PCR. Sequenced on an Illumina HiSeq 2500. TCRdb itself trimmed the public reads at Q25 with fastp, ran MiXCR and retained productive beta chains. Rows merge per CDR3 protein into single entries with the most common DNA and genes. The sample table shows 530,000 or so distinct CDR3 sequences, and 11% to 15% are seen once. The top ten clonotypes cover 8.5% to 14% of the sample. The sample belongs to a study of response to subunit inactivated influenza vaccine (dated by TCRdb to between 2018 and 2020). About the full investigation: Deep quantitative T cell receptor repertoire profiling was used in the study to track responses to a trivalent subunit inactivated influenza vaccine. Broad study findings and their caveats: It was suggested by the authors that each seasonal influenza vaccination may recruit only a limited number of new T cells.

V is shortened by 4 bases, J by 5 bases, and the region joining them spans 5 bases. CDR1 and CDR2 are read off the germline V gene as MDHEN and SYDVKM. The CDR3 contains 12 residues, cysteine and phenylalanine counted. Just the 36-base CDR3 DNA is kept, in frame starting at base 1. Recombination connected TRBV28 to TRBJ1-4, with an unclear D gene assignment. This clonotype originated in a man aged 50-60 years who received an inactivated influenza vaccine. Donor details come from another sample of the same person, matched by shared clones. The sample in question was PBMCs from blood, obtained 11 to 12 days after vaccination. Here the CDR3 is given as CASSSNNEKLFF. The nucleotide sequence reads as follows: TGTGCCAGCAGTTCGAACAATGAAAAACTGTTTTTT.